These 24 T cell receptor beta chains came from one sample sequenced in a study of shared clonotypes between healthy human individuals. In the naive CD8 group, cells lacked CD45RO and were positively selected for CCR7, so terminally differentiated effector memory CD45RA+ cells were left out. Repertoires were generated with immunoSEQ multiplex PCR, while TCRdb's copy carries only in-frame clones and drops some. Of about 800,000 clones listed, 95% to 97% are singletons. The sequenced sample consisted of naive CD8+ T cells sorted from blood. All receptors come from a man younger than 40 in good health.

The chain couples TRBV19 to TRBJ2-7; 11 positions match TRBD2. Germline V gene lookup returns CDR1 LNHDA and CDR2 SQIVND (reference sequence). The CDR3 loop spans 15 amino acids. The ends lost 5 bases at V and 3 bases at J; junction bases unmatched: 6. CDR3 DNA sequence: TGTGCCAGTAGTCCGTTAGCGGGAGGGGACTACGAGCAGTACTTC. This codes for CASSPLAGGDYEQYF.

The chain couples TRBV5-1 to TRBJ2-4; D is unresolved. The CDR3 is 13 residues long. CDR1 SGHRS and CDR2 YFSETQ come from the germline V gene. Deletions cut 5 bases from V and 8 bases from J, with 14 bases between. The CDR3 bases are TGCGCCAGCAGAAATTGGGTGGAGTACATTCAGTACTTC. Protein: CASRNWVEYIQYF.

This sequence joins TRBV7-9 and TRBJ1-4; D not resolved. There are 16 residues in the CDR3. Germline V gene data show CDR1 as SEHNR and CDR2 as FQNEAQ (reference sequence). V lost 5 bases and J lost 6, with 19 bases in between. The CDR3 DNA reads TGTGCCAGCAGCGACCTGGGTGTAGGGCTGGATGAAAAACTGTTTTTT. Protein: CASSDLGVGLDEKLFF.

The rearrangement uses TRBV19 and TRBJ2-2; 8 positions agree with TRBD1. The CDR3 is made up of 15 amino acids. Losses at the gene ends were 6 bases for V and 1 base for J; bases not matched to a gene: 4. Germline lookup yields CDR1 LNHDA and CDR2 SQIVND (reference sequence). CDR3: CASSLTGVNTGELFF. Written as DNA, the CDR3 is TGTGCCAGTAGCTTGACAGGGGTGAACACCGGGGAGCTGTTTTTT.

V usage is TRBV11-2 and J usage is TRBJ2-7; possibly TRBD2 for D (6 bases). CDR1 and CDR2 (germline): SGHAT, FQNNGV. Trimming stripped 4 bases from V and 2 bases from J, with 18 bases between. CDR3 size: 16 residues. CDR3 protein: CASSSPTGVSTYEQYF. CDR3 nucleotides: TGTGCCAGCAGCTCTCCGACGGGAGTGTCTACCTACGAGCAGTACTTC.

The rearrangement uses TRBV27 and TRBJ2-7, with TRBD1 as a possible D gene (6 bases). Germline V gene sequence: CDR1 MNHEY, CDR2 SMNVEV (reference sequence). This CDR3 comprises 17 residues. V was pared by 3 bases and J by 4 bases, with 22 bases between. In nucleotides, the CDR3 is TGTGCCAGCAGTTTGGGCCCCCCGGGCCTAGGGGGTTACGAGCAGTACTTC. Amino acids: CASSLGPPGLGGYEQYF.

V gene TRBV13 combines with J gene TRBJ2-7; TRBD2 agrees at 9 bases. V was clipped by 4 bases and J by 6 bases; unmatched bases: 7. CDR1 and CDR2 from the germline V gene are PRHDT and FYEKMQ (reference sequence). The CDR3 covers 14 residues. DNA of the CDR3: TGTGCCAGCAGCTCAGCGGGAGGCGTCTTCGAGCAGTACTTC. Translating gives CASSSAGGVFEQYF.

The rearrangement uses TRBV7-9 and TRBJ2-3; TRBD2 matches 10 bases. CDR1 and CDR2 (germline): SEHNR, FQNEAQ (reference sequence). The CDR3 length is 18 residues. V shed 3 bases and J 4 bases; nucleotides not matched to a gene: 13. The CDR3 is CASSFGIAGGRGADTQYF. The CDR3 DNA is TGTGCCAGCAGCTTTGGAATAGCGGGAGGAAGGGGTGCAGATACGCAGTATTTT.

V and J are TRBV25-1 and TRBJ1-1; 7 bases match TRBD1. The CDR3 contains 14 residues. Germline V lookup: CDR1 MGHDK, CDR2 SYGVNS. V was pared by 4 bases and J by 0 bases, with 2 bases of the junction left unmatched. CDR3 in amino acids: CASSVQGLNTEAFF. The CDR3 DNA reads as TGTGCCAGCAGTGTACAGGGGCTGAACACTGAAGCTTTCTTT.

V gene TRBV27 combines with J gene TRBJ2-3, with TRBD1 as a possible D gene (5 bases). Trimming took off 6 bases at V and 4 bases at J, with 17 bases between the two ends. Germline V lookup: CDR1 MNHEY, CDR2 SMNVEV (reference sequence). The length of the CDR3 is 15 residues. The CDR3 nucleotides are TGTGCCAGCAGGAACGTAGGGGTCATCCCAGATACGCAGTATTTT. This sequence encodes CASRNVGVIPDTQYF.

The CDR3: CASSPTTRRGQGAKNTEAFF. CDR3 DNA: TGTGCCAGCAGCCCAACCACACGGCGGGGACAGGGGGCGAAGAACACTGAAGCTTTCTTT. The chain has TRBV27 and TRBJ1-1, with 12 nucleotides matching TRBD1. The CDR3 runs to 20 residues. J lost 1 base, V lost 6 bases, and 18 bases had no gene match. The germline V gene has CDR1 MNHEY and CDR2 SMNVEV (reference sequence).

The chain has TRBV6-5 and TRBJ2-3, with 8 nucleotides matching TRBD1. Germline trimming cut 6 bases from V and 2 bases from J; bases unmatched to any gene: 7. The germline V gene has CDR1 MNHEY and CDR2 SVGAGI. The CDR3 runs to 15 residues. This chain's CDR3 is CASSPTGAPTDTQYF. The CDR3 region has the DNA TGTGCCAGCAGCCCGACAGGGGCTCCCACAGATACGCAGTATTTT.

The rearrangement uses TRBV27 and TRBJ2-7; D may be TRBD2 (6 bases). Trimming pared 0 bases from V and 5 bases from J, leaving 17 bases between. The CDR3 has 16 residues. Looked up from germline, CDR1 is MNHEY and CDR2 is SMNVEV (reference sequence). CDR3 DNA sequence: TGTGCCAGCAGTTTATCAGGGGCAGCGGGCCTACACGAGCAGTACTTC. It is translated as CASSLSGAAGLHEQYF.

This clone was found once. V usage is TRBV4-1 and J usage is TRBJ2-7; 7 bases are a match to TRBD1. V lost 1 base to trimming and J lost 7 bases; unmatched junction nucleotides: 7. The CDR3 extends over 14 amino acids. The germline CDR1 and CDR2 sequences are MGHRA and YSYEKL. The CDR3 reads CASSQVAPGGEQYF. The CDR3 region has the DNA TGCGCCAGCAGCCAAGTGGCTCCAGGGGGAGAGCAGTACTTC.

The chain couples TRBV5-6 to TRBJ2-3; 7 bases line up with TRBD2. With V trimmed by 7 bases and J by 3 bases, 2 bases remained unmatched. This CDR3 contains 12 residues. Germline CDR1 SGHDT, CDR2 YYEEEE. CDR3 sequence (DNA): TGTGCCAGCCACGGGGGGACAGATACGCAGTATTTT. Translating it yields CASHGGTDTQYF.

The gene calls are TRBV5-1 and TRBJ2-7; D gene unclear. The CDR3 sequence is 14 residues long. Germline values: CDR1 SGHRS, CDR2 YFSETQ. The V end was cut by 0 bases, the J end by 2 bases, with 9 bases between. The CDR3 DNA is TGCGCCAGCAGCTTGGTTGAGACCCCCTACGAGCAGTACTTC. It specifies CASSLVETPYEQYF. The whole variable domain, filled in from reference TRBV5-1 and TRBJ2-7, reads KAGVTQTPRYLIKTRGQQVTLSCSPISGHRSVSWYQQTPGQGLQFLFEYFSETQRNKGNFPGRFSGRQFSNSRSEMNVSTLELGDSALYLCASSLVETPYEQYFGPGTRLTVT.

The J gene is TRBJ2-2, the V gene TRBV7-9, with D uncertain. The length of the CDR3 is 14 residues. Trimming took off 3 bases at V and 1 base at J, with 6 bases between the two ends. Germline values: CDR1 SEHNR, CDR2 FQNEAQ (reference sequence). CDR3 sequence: CASSFGENTGELFF. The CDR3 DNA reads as TGTGCCAGCAGCTTCGGAGAGAACACCGGGGAGCTGTTTTTT.

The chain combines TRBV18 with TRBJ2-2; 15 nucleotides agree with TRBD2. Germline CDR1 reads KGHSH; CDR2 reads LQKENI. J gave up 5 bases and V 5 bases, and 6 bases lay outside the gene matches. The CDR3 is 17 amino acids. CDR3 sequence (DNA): TGTGCCAGCTCAAAGGGACTAGCGGGAGGCGGAACCGGGGAGCTGTTTTTT. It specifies CASSKGLAGGGTGELFF.

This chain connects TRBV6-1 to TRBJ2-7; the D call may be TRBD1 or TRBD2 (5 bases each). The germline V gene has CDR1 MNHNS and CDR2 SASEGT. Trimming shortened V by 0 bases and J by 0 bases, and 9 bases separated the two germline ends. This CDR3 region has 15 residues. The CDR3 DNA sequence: TGTGCCAGCAGTGAAGCTGGGGACGGCTCCTACGAGCAGTACTTC. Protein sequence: CASSEAGDGSYEQYF.

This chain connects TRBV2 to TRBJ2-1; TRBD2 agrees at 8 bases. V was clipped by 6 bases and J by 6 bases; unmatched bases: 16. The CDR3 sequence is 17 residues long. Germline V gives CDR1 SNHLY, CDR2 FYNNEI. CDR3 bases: TGTGCCAGCAGGCGGTGGGTAGCGGGATCCCTGGGCAATGAGCAGTTCTTC. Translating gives CASRRWVAGSLGNEQFF.

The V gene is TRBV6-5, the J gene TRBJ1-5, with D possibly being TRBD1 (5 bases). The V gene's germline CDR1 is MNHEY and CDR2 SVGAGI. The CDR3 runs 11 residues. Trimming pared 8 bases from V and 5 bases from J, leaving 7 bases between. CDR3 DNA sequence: TGTGCCAGCGGGACTGATCAGCCCCAGCATTTT. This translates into CASGTDQPQHF.

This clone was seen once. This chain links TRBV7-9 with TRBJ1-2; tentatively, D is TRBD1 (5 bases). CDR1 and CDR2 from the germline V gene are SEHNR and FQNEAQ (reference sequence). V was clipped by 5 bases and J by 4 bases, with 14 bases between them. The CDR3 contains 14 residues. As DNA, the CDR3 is TGTGCCAGCAGCCCTGGGACGGATCCCTATGGCTACACCTTC. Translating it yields CASSPGTDPYGYTF.

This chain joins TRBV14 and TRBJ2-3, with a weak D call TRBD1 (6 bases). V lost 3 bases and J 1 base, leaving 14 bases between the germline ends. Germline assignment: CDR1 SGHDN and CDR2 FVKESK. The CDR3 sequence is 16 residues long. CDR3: CASSHLQGKGTDTQYF. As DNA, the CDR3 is TGTGCCAGCAGCCATCTTCAGGGGAAGGGCACAGATACGCAGTATTTT.

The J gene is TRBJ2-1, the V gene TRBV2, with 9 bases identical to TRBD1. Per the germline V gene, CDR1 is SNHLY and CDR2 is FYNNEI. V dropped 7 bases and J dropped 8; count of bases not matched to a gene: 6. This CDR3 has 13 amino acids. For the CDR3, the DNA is TGTGCCAGCATGGGACAGGGCCCCCATGAGCAGTTCTTC. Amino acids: CASMGQGPHEQFF.